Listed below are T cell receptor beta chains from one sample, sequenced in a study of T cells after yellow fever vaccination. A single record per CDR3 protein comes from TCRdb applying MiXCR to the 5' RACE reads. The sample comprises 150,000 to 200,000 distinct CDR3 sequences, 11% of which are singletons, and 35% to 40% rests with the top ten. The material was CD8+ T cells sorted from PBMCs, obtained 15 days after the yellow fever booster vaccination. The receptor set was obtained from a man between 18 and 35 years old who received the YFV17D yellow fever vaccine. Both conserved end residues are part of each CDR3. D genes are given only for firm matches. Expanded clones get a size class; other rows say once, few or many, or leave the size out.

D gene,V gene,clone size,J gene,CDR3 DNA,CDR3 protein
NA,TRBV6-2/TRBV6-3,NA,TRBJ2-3,TGTGCCAGCAGTACTGGGGATACTAGCACAGATACGCAGTATTTT,CASSTGDTSTDTQYF
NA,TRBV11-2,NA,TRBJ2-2,TGTGCCAGCAGCTTCTTAGGGGGAGGGACCGGGGAGCTGTTTTTT,CASSFLGGGTGELFF
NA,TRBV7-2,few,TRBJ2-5,TGTGCCAGCAGTAAAATGGACCGGTACGAGACCCAGTACTTC,CASSKMDRYETQYF
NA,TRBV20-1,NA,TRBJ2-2,TGCAGTGCCTACCCACAGGAAAGCACCGGGGAGCTGTTTTTT,CSAYPQESTGELFF
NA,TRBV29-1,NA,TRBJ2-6,TGCAGCGTAGAGGACAGTTCAGGGGCCAACGTCCTGACTTTC,CSVEDSSGANVLTF
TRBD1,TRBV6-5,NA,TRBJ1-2,TGTGCCAGCAGAGGGACAGACTATGGCTACACCTTC,CASRGTDYGYTF
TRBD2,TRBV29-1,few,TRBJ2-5,TGCAGCGCCCTAGCGGGGGGGCTTGAGACCCAGTACTTC,CSALAGGLETQYF
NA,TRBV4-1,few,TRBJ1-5,TGCGCCAGCAGCCAAGTTGTCGGGGTAGTCAATCAGCCCCAGCATTTT,CASSQVVGVVNQPQHF
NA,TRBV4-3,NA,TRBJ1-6,TGCGCCAGCAGCCAAGCCTACGGGGCAGCCAATTCACCCCTCCACTTT,CASSQAYGAANSPLHF
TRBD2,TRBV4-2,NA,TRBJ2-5,TGTGCCAGCAGCCAAGATCTCGGACTAGCGAGTTGGGAGACCCAGTACTTC,CASSQDLGLASWETQYF
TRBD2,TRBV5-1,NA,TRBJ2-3,TGCGCCAGCAGAAGCGGGGTAACAGATACGCATTATTTT,CASRSGVTDTHYF
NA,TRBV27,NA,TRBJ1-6,TGTGCCAGCAGCCGGGGGGTGCGAAATTCACCCCTCCACTTT,CASSRGVRNSPLHF
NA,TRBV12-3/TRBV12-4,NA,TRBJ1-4,TGTGCCAGCAGTTTAGTAGGGGGTTTTAATGAAAAACTGTTTTTT,CASSLVGGFNEKLFF
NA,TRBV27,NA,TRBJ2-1,TGTGCCAGCAGCCTCCGCGGGGTGTCCAATGAGCAGTTCTTC,CASSLRGVSNEQFF
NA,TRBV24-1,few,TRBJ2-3,TGTGCCACCGGCTCCGGGGCGCAGTATTTT,CATGSGAQYF
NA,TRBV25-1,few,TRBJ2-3,TGTGCCAGCAGTGACCTCAAGGGCGGCGTTATTAGCACAGATACGCAGTATTTT,CASSDLKGGVISTDTQYF
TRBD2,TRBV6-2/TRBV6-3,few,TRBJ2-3,TGTGCCAGCAGGCCCGGGACTAGCGGGACCCGGGGGACGCAGTATTTT,CASRPGTSGTRGTQYF
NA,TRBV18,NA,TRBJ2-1,TGTGCCAGCTCATCAGGGGCTAGTTCCTACAATGAGCAGTTCTTC,CASSSGASSYNEQFF
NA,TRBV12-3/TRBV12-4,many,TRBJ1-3,TGTGCCAGCAGTTTATGGGTCTCCTCTGGAAACACCATATATTTT,CASSLWVSSGNTIYF
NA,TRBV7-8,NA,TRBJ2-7,TGTGCCAGCAGTTCGAGGGAAAGCGAGCAGTACTTC,CASSSRESEQYF
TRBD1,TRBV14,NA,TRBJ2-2,TGTGCCAGCAGCCCGACGGGACAGTTTTTTGTGGAGCTGTTTTTT,CASSPTGQFFVELFF
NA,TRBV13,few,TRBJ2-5,TGTGCCACCGCTGGTGGGGCTTTAGAGACCCAGTACTTC,CATAGGALETQYF
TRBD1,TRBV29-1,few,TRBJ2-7,TGCAGCGTTGAAGTAGGGACAGTATACGAGCAGTACTTC,CSVEVGTVYEQYF
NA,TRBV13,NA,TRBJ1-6,TGTGCCAGCAGCTTAGAAGGCTCTAATTCACCCCTCCACTTT,CASSLEGSNSPLHF
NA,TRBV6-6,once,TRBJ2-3,TGTGCCAGCAGTTACTTTGGGGTAGATACGCAGTATTTT,CASSYFGVDTQYF
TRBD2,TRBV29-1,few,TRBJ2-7,TGCAGCGTGATGGGACTAGCGGATTACGAGCAGTACTTC,CSVMGLADYEQYF
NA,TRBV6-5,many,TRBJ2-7,TGTGCCAGCAGTTACGGATTTGAGCAGTACTTC,CASSYGFEQYF
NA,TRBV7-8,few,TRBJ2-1,TGTGCCAGCAGCTTCTCGCCCCTTGTTCGTGAGCAGTTCTTC,CASSFSPLVREQFF
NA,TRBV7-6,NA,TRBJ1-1,TGTGCCAGCAGCCGCAGGGGACTCACTGAAGCTTTCTTT,CASSRRGLTEAFF
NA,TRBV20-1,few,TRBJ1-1,TGCAGTGCTAGCGATTACCAGGGCCTCCTCAAGGGAGCTTTCTTT,CSASDYQGLLKGAFF
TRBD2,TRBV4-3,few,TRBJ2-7,TGCGCCAGCAGCCCAGGAAGCGGGGGCAGCTCCTACGAGCAGTACTTC,CASSPGSGGSSYEQYF
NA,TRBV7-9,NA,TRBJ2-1,TGTGCCAGCAGCTTAGGGGTCGACAATGAGCAGTTCTTC,CASSLGVDNEQFF
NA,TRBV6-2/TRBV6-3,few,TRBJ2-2,TGTGCCAGCAAGGGGGAATTTAACACCGGGGAGCTGTTTTTT,CASKGEFNTGELFF